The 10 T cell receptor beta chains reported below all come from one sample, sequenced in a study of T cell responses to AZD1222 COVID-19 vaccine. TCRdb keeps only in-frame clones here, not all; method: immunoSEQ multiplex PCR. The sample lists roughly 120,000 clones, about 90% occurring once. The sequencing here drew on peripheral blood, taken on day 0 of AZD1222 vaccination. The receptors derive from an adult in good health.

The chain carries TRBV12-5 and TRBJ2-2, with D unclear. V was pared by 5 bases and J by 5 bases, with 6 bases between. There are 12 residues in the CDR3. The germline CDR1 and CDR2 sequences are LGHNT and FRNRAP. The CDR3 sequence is CASGIETGELFF. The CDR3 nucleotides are TGTGCTAGTGGTATAGAGACCGGGGAGCTGTTTTTT.

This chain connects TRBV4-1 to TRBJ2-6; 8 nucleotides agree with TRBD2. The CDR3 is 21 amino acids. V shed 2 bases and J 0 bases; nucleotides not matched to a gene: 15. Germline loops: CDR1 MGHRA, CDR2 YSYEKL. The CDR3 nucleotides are TGCGCCAGCAGCCAAAAATTCCTCTTCGGGGGGGGTGGCTCTGGGGCCAACGTCCTGACTTTC. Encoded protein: CASSQKFLFGGGGSGANVLTF.

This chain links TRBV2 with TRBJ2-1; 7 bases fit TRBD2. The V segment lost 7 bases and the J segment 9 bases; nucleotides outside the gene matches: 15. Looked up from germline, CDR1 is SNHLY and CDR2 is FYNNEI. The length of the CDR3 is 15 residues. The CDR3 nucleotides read TGTGCCAGCATCACAAGCGGATATCCGGGGGGTGAGCAGTTCTTC. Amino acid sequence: CASITSGYPGGEQFF.

CDR3 region: CASSSGTGVGYTF. DNA of the CDR3: TGTGCCAGCAGTTCCGGGACAGGGGTTGGCTACACCTTC. The chain links TRBV27 to TRBJ1-2; 10 nucleotides align to TRBD1. J gave up 7 bases and V 4 bases, and 3 bases lay outside the gene matches. The CDR3 covers 13 residues. Germline V lookup: CDR1 MNHEY, CDR2 SMNVEV (reference sequence).

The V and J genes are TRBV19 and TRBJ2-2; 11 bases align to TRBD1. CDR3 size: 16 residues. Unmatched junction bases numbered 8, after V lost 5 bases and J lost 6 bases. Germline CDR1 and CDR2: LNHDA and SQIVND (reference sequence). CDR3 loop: CASSVKDRGRSGELFF. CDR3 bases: TGTGCCAGTAGTGTAAAGGACAGGGGGCGGTCCGGGGAGCTGTTTTTT.

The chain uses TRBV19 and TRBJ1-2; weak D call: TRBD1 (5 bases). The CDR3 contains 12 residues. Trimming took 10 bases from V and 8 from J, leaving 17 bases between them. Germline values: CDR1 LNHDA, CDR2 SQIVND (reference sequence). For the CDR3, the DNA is TGTGCCACCCCGGGGGGGTTTGAAGGCTACACCTTC. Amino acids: CATPGGFEGYTF.

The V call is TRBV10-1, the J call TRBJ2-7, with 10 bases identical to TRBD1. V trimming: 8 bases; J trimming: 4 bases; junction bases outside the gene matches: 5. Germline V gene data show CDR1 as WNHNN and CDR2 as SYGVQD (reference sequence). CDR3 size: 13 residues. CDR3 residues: CASARGQGYEQYF. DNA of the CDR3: TGCGCCAGCGCCCGGGGACAGGGGTACGAGCAGTACTTC.

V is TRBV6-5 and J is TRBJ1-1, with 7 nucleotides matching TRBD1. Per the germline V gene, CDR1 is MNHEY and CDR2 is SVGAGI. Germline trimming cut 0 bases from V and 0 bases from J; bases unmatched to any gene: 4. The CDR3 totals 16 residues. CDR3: CASSYSAGGMNTEAFF. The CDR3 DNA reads TGTGCCAGCAGTTACTCCGCAGGGGGGATGAACACTGAAGCTTTCTTT.

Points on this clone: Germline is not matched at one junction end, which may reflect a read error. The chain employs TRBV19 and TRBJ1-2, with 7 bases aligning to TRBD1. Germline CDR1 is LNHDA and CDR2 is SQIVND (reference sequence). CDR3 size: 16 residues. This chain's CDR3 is CASALFGDSPNYGYIF. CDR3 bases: TGTGCCAGTGCCCTATTCGGGGACAGCCCCAACTATGGCTACATCTTC.

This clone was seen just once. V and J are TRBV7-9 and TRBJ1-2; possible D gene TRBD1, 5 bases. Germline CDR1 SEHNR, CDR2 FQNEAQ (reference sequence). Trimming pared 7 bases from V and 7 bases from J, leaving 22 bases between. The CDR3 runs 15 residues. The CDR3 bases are TGTGCCAGCACCCTGGATTTGGGGCAGGGTCGTGGCTACACCTTC. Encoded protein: CASTLDLGQGRGYTF.